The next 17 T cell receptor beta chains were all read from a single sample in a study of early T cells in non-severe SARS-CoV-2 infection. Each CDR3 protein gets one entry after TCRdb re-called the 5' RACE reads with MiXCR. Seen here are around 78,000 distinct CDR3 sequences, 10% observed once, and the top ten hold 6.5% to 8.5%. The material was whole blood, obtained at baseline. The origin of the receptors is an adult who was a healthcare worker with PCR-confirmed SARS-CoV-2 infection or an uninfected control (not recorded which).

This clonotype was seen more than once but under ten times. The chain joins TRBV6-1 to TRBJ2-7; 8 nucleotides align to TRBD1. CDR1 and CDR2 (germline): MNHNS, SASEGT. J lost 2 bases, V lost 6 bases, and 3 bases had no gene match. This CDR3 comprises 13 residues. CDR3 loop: CASSGQGTYEQYF. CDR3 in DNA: TGTGCCAGCAGCGGACAGGGTACCTACGAGCAGTACTTC.

CDR3 DNA: TGCAGTGCTACAACCGGGACAGGGGATTCACCCCTCCACTTT. Translation gives CSATTGTGDSPLHF. The genes are TRBV20-1 and TRBJ1-6, with 10 bases that match TRBD1. The V and J ends lost 4 bases and 8 bases, in that order; junction bases with no gene match: 5. The CDR3 loop spans 14 amino acids. Germline V gene data show CDR1 as DFQATT and CDR2 as SNEGSKA (reference sequence).

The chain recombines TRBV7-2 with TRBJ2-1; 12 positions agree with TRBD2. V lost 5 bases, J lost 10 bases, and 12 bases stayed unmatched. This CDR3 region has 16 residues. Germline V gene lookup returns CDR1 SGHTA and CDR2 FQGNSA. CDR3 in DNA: TGTGCCAGCAGCCCCCCAGGACTAGCGGGGACGGGCGAGCAGTTCTTC. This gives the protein CASSPPGLAGTGEQFF.

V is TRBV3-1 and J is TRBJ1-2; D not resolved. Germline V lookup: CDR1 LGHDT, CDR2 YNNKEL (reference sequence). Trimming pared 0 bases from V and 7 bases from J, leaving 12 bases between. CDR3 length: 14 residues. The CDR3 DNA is TGTGCCAGCAGCCAAGATTCCGGGGTTGGTGGCTACACCTTC. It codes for CASSQDSGVGGYTF.

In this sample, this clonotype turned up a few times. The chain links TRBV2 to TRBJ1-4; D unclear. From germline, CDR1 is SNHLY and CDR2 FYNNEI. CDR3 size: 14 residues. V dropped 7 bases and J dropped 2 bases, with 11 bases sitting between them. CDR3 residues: CASNAGQTNEKLFF. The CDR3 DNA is TGTGCCAGCAACGCCGGGCAGACTAATGAAAAACTGTTTTTT.

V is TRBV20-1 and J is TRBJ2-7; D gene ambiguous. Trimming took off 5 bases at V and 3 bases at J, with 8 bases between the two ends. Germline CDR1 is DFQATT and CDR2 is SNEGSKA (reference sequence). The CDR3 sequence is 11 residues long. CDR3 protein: CSAPSGYEQYF. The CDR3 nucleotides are TGCAGTGCTCCCTCCGGCTACGAGCAGTACTTC.

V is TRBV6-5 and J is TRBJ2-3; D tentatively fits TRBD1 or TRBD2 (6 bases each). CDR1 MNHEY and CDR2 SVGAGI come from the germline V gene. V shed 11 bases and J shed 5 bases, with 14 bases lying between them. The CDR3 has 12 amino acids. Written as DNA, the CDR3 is TGTGCCTCGGAGGGGGGCATAGATACGCAGTATTTT. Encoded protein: CASEGGIDTQYF.

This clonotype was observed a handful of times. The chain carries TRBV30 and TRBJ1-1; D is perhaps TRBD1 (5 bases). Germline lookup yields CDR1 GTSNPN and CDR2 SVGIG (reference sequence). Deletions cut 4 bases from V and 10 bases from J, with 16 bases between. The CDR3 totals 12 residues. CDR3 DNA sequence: TGTGCCTGGAACCCTCAGGGCTATGTAGCTTTCTTT. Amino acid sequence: CAWNPQGYVAFF. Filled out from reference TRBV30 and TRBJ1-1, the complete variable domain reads SQTIHQWPATLVQPVGSPLSLECTVEGTSNPNLYWYRQAAGRGLQLLFYSVGIGQISSEVPQNLSASRPQDRQFILSSKKLLLSDSGFYLCAWNPQGYVAFFGQGTRLTVV.

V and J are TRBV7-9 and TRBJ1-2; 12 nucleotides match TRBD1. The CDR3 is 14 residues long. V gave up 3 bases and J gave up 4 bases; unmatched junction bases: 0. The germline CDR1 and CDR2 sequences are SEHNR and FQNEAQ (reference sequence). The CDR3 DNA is TGTGCCAGCAGCTTGGGACAGGGGGCCTATGGCTACACCTTC. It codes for CASSLGQGAYGYTF.

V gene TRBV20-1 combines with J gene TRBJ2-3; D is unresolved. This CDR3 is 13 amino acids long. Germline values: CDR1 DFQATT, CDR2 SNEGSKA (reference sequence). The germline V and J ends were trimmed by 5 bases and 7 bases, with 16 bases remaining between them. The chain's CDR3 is CSAATFEGNTQYF. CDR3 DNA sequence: TGCAGTGCTGCCACCTTTGAAGGAAATACGCAGTATTTT.

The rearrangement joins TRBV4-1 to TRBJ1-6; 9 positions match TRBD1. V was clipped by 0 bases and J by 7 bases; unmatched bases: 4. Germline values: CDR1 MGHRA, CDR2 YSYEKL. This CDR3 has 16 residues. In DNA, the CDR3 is TGCGCCAGCAGCCAAGATCCGGGACAGGGAAATTCACCCCTCCACTTT. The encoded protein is CASSQDPGQGNSPLHF.

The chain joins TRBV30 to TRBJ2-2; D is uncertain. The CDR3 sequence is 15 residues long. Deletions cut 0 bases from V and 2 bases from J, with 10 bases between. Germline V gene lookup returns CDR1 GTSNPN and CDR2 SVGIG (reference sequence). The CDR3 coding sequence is TGTGCCTGGAGTGTACAACAGCCCAACACCGGGGAGCTGTTTTTT. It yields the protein CAWSVQQPNTGELFF. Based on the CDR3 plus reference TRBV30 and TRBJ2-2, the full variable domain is SQTIHQWPATLVQPVGSPLSLECTVEGTSNPNLYWYRQAAGRGLQLLFYSVGIGQISSEVPQNLSASRPQDRQFILSSKKLLLSDSGFYLCAWSVQQPNTGELFFGEGSRLTVL.

DNA for the CDR3: TGTGCCAGCAGTCACCGAGAATCTTGGGGGTTCGACTATGGCTACACCTTC. Protein product: CASSHRESWGFDYGYTF. J is TRBJ1-2 and V is TRBV6-2 or TRBV6-3; D is possibly TRBD1 (5 bases). This CDR3 has 17 amino acids. Germline V gene data show CDR1 as MNHEY and CDR2 as SVGEGT. The V and J ends lost 5 bases and 3 bases respectively, with 22 bases between them.

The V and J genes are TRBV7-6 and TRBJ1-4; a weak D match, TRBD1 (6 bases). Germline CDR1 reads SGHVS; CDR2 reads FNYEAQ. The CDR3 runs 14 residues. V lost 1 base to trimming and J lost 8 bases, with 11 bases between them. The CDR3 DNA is TGTGCCAGCAGCTTAGGGGGGGCTGAGGAAAAACTGTTTTTT. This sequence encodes CASSLGGAEEKLFF. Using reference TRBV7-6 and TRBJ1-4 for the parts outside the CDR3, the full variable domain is GAGVSQSPRYKVTKRGQDVALRCDPISGHVSLYWYRQALGQGPEFLTYFNYEAQQDKSGLPNDRFSAERPEGSISTLTIQRTEQRDSAMYRCASSLGGAEEKLFFGSGTQLSVL.

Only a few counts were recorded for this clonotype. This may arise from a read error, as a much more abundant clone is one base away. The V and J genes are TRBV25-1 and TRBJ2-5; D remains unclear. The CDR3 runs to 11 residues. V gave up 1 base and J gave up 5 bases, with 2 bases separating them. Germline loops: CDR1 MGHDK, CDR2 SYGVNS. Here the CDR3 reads CASSELETQYF. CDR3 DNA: TGTGCCAGCAGTGAATTGGAGACCCAGTACTTC. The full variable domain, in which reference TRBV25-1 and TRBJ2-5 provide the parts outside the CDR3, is EADIYQTPRYLVIGTGKKITLECSQTMGHDKMYWYQQDPGMELHLIHYSYGVNSTEKGDLSSESTVSRIRTEHFPLTLESARPSHTSQYLCASSELETQYFGPGTRLLVL.

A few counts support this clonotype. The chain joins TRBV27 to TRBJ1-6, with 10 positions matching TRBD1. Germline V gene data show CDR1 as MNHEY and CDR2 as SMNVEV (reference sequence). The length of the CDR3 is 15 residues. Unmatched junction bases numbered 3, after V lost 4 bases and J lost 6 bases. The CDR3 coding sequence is TGTGCCAGCAGTTCAGGACAGGGGGGTAATTCACCCCTCCACTTT. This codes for CASSSGQGGNSPLHF.

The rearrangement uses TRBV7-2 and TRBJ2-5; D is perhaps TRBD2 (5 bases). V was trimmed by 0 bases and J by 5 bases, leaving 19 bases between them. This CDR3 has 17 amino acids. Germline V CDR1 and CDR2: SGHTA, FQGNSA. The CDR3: CASSLATTRRMGETQYF. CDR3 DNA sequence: TGTGCCAGCAGCTTAGCCACAACGCGGAGGATGGGGGAGACCCAGTACTTC. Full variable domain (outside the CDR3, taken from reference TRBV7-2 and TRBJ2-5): GAGVSQSPSNKVTEKGKDVELRCDPISGHTALYWYRQSLGQGLEFLIYFQGNSAPDKSGLPSDRFSAERTGGSVSTLTIQRTQQEDSAVYLCASSLATTRRMGETQYFGPGTRLLVL.